The 18 T cell receptor beta chains in this list originate from one sample, sequenced in a study of shared clonotypes between healthy human individuals. In the naive CD8 group, cells lacked CD45RO and were positively selected for CCR7, so terminally differentiated effector memory CD45RA+ cells were left out. Clones were sequenced by immunoSEQ multiplex PCR, and TCRdb holds only the in-frame ones, with some missing. The table records about 2 million clones, about 95% of them present only once. Sequenced material: naive CD8+ T cells sorted from blood. Receptors were obtained from a man aged 18 to 35 in good health.

This chain joins TRBV7-9 and TRBJ1-2; tentative D call: TRBD1 (5 bases). In germline, CDR1 is SEHNR, CDR2 FQNEAQ (reference sequence). The V end lost 4 bases, the J end lost 6 bases, and 18 bases lay between the germline ends. The CDR3 totals 15 residues. DNA of the CDR3: TGTGCCAGCAGCTCGGCTTTGACAGATATAGATGGCTACACCTTC. It yields the protein CASSSALTDIDGYTF.

The chain is built from TRBV19 and TRBJ2-1; TRBD1 might be the D (6 bases). CDR1 is LNHDA, CDR2 SQIVND, per germline (reference sequence). The CDR3 sequence is 16 residues long. V was shortened by 3 bases and J by 7 bases, with 19 bases between the two germline ends. The CDR3 DNA is TGTGCCAGTAGTATTTCTTCTGAGGGGACAAAGAATGAGCAGTTCTTC. This encodes CASSISSEGTKNEQFF.

This clone showed up just once. This chain joins TRBV6-6 and TRBJ2-7; the D is unclear. V was pared by 0 bases and J by 3 bases, with 6 bases between. The CDR3 runs to 13 residues. Germline loops: CDR1 MNHNY, CDR2 SVGAGI (reference sequence). In nucleotides, the CDR3 is TGTGCCAGCAGTTACTCGATGGACTACGAGCAGTACTTC. Amino acid sequence: CASSYSMDYEQYF.

This clone was detected once. The J gene is TRBJ1-2, the V gene TRBV6-5, with D maybe TRBD1 (6 bases). The V gene's germline CDR1 is MNHEY and CDR2 SVGAGI. The CDR3 has 13 amino acids. The ends were cut back, 11 bases at V and 6 bases at J, with 19 bases in the middle. The CDR3 DNA follows: TGTGCCGCGCAGGGGAACTTAAATGATGGCTACACCTTC. It translates to CAAQGNLNDGYTF.

The count of this clone is one. The chain employs TRBV6-1 and TRBJ1-1, with D unclear. CDR1 MNHNS and CDR2 SASEGT come from the germline V gene. V lost 4 bases and J 0 bases, leaving 6 bases between the germline ends. This CDR3 has 13 amino acids. In DNA, the CDR3 is TGTGCCAGCAGTGTTTTCGTGAACACTGAAGCTTTCTTT. Encoded protein: CASSVFVNTEAFF.

The chain employs TRBV6-5 and TRBJ1-1, with D perhaps matching TRBD1 (5 bases). This CDR3 spans 14 amino acids. CDR1 is MNHEY, CDR2 SVGAGI, per germline. The V end lost 7 bases, the J end lost 1 base, and 13 bases lay between the germline ends. In DNA, the CDR3 is TGTGCCAGCACGTGGGGGGTGGGGAACACTGAAGCTTTCTTT. Encoded protein: CASTWGVGNTEAFF.

Details on this clone: A far larger clone lies a single base away; this is likely a read error. The chain uses TRBV7-9 and TRBJ2-1, with unresolved D. The V end lost 1 base, the J end lost 9 bases, and 7 bases lay between the germline ends. CDR3 length: 12 amino acids. CDR1 and CDR2 from the germline V gene are SEHNR and FQNEAQ (reference sequence). In DNA, the CDR3 is TGTGCCAGCAGCTTAGGGGTGGTTGAGCAGTTCTTC. It is translated as CASSLGVVEQFF.

V gene TRBV5-4 combines with J gene TRBJ2-1; D gene ambiguous. V lost 4 bases to trimming and J lost 1 base, with 9 bases between them. CDR3 size: 14 residues. Germline-derived CDR1 and CDR2 are SGHNT and YYREEE (reference sequence). As DNA, the CDR3 is TGTGCCAGCAGCGGGATTAGTTCCTACAATGAGCAGTTCTTC. Translated, it gives CASSGISSYNEQFF.

The chain joins TRBV13 to TRBJ2-7; 8 bases map to TRBD1. Germline V lookup: CDR1 PRHDT, CDR2 FYEKMQ (reference sequence). V shed 6 bases, J shed 5 bases, and the junction held 6 bases outside the gene matches. This CDR3 comprises 13 residues. CDR3 nucleotides: TGTGCCAGCAGTCAAGACAGGGGCCACGAGCAGTACTTC. This gives the protein CASSQDRGHEQYF.

This chain links TRBV19 with TRBJ1-5; the D gene is possibly TRBD1 (5 bases). Germline CDR1 LNHDA, CDR2 SQIVND (reference sequence). V was clipped by 6 bases and J by 5 bases, with 14 bases between them. The CDR3 has 14 residues. The CDR3 DNA reads TGTGCCAGTAGCGCACTCGGGGCTCATCAGCCCCAGCATTTT. Its translation: CASSALGAHQPQHF. The whole variable domain, remainder taken from reference TRBV19 and TRBJ1-5, is DGGITQSPKYLFRKEGQNVTLSCEQNLNHDAMYWYRQDPGQGLRLIYYSQIVNDFQKGDIAEGYSVSREKKESFPLTVTSAQKNPTAFYLCASSALGAHQPQHFGDGTRLSIL.

The V gene is TRBV11-2, the J gene TRBJ1-1; D is possibly TRBD1 (5 bases). V lost 0 bases to trimming and J lost 5 bases, with 16 bases between them. The V gene's germline CDR1 is SGHAT and CDR2 FQNNGV. The CDR3 spans 16 residues. The CDR3 spells CASSLDPGAGWTEAFF. CDR3 bases: TGTGCCAGCAGCTTAGATCCTGGGGCGGGATGGACTGAAGCTTTCTTT.

This chain uses TRBV10-3 with TRBJ1-1; 7 bases line up with TRBD1. V dropped 2 bases and J dropped 0; count of bases not matched to a gene: 6. The CDR3 sequence is 16 residues long. Germline lookup yields CDR1 ENHRY and CDR2 SYGVKD. CDR3 region: CAISEPRQGLNTEAFF. CDR3 coding DNA: TGTGCCATCAGTGAGCCGAGACAGGGCCTGAACACTGAAGCTTTCTTT.

The genes are TRBV6-4 and TRBJ1-6; D gene uncertain. This CDR3 contains 15 residues. With 3 bases removed from V and 10 bases from J, the gap between germline ends came to 16 bases. The germline V gene has CDR1 MRHNA and CDR2 SNTAGT. As DNA, the CDR3 is TGTGCCAGCAGTGAGACGGGAGGGTTGGACTCACCCCTCCACTTT. Its protein is CASSETGGLDSPLHF.

The CDR3 sequence is CASSHQGGGQPQHF. CDR3 in DNA: TGTGCCAGCAGTCATCAGGGTGGGGGACAGCCCCAGCATTTT. The V and J genes are TRBV6-5 and TRBJ1-5; tentative D call: TRBD1 (5 bases). Trimming pared 5 bases from V and 7 bases from J, leaving 15 bases between. Germline assignment: CDR1 MNHEY and CDR2 SVGAGI. The CDR3 spans 14 residues.

V gene TRBV27 combines with J gene TRBJ2-3; tentative D call: TRBD2 (5 bases). The CDR3 has 14 amino acids. Germline CDR1 MNHEY, CDR2 SMNVEV (reference sequence). Trimming shortened V by 1 base and J by 5 bases, and 10 bases separated the two germline ends. The chain's CDR3 is CASSLLVGRDTQYF. CDR3 DNA sequence: TGTGCCAGCAGTTTATTGGTTGGGAGAGATACGCAGTATTTT.

The rearrangement uses TRBV30 and TRBJ2-7, with 9 bases aligning to TRBD1. The germline gives CDR1 GTSNPN, CDR2 SVGIG (reference sequence). CDR3 length: 14 residues. V was pared by 0 bases and J by 5 bases, with 5 bases of the junction left unmatched. The CDR3 reads CAWSVGTGLHEQYF. As DNA, the CDR3 is TGTGCCTGGAGTGTTGGGACAGGGCTACACGAGCAGTACTTC.

The CDR3: CASSSLIQVNYYEQYF. CDR3 DNA: TGTGCCAGCAGCTCTCTGATACAGGTTAATTACTACGAGCAGTACTTC. The chain has TRBV11-2 and TRBJ2-7; D possibly corresponds to TRBD1 (5 bases). CDR1 and CDR2 from the germline V gene are SGHAT and FQNNGV. This CDR3 is built from 16 residues. V was cut by 4 bases and J by 3 bases, with 19 bases left in between.

This chain joins TRBV6-5 and TRBJ2-3, with a possible D match to TRBD1 (6 bases). The CDR3 sequence is 15 residues long. V lost 6 bases and J lost 1, with 14 bases in between. The germline V gene has CDR1 MNHEY and CDR2 SVGAGI. CDR3 nucleotides: TGTGCCAGCAGCTCACAGGGTGGCGGCACAGATACGCAGTATTTT. It encodes CASSSQGGGTDTQYF.